The rows below give T cell receptor beta chains drawn from one sample of a study of T cell responses to AZD1222 COVID-19 vaccine. Sequencing used immunoSEQ multiplex PCR; TCRdb keeps in-frame clones, though not all of them. Of 75,000 to 90,000 clones listed, 92% were seen once; the top ten hold approximately 5%. Sequences were derived from peripheral blood, sampled 28 days after the second AZD1222 dose. The receptors were gathered from an adult who received the AZD1222 COVID-19 vaccine. CDR3s leave out the opening cysteine and the closing phenylalanine or tryptophan.

CDR3 protein	V gene
AGWIDTEAF	TRBV12-5
ASSLVGRGSTEAF	TRBV7-8
ASRLTLGKSYNEQF	TRBV5-1
ASSQGAGRIEAF	TRBV7-8
ASSLGGFTEAF	TRBV12-3/TRBV12-4
ASKTGTDNQPQH	TRBV19
ATLQGFNNIQY	TRBV23-1
ASSLKQGAYTEAF	TRBV5-4
ASIGRLFRERESYEQY	TRBV2
ASSPRSGSNTGELF	TRBV5-4
ASSPQAPISGNTIY	TRBV27
AWRTGVGLAGELF	TRBV30
ASSQVPSRELF	TRBV4-3
ASSLFSGNTIY	TRBV27
ATSDTAQNQPQH	TRBV24-1
ASKKREGRNEQF	TRBV7-9
ASSRQGYQPQH	TRBV6-5
ASSVVQVGALGYT	TRBV9